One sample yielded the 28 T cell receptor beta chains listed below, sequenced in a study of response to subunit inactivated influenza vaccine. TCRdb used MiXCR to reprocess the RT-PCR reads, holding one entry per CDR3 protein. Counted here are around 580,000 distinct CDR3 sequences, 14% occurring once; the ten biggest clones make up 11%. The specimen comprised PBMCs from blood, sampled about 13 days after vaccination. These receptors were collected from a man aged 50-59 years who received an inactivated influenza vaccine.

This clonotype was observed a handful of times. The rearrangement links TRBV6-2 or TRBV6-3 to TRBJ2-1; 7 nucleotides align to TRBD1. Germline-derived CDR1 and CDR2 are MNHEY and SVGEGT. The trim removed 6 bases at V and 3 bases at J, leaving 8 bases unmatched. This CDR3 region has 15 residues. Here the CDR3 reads CASSNRQGYYNEQFF. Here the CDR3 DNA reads TGTGCCAGCAGCAACAGACAGGGCTACTACAATGAGCAGTTCTTC.

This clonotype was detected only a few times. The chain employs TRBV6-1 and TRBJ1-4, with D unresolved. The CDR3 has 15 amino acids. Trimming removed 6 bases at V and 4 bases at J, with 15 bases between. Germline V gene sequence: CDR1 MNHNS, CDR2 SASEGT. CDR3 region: CASRLSTGINEKLFF. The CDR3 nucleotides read TGTGCCAGCAGACTCTCGACCGGTATTAATGAAAAACTGTTTTTT.

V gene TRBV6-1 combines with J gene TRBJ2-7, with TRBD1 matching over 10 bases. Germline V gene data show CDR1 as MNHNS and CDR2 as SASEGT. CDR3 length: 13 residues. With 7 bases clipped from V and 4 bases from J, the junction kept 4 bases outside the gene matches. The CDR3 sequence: CASKDRGGYEQYF. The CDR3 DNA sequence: TGTGCCAGCAAGGACAGGGGGGGTTACGAGCAGTACTTC.

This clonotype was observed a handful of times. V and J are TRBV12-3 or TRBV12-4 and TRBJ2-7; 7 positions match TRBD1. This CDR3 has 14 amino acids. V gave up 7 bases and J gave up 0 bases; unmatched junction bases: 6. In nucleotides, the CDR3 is TGTGCCAGCACTACAGGGGCCGCCTCCTACGAGCAGTACTTC. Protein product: CASTTGAASYEQYF.

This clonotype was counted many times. Here the CDR3 reads CSAKVGYNEQFF. Here the CDR3 DNA reads TGCAGCGCCAAAGTCGGGTACAATGAGCAGTTCTTC. This chain uses TRBV29-1 with TRBJ2-1; the D is unclear. Germline V gene data show CDR1 as SQVTM and CDR2 as ANQGSEA. The length of the CDR3 is 12 residues. V was cut by 7 bases and J by 4 bases, with 11 bases left in between.

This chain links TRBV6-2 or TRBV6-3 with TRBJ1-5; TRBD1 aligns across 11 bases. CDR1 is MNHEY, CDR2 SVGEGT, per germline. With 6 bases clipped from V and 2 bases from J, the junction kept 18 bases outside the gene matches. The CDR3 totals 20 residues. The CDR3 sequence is CASSPRRDRGMVRGNQPQHF. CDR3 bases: TGTGCCAGCAGCCCTCGCCGGGACAGGGGGATGGTTCGGGGCAATCAGCCCCAGCATTTT.

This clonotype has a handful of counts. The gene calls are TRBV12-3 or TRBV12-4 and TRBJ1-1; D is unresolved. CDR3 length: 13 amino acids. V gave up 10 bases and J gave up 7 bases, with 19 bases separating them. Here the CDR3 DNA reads TGTGCCACCTTCGGCGGAGGTCTTCGTGAAGCTTTCTTT. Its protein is CATFGGGLREAFF.

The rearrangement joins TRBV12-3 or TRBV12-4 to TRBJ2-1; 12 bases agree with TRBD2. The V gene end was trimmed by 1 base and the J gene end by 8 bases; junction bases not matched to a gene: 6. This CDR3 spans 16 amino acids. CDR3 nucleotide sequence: TGTGCCAGCAGTTTAGGGCTAGCGGGGGGGCCGTATGAGCAGTTCTTC. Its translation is CASSLGLAGGPYEQFF.

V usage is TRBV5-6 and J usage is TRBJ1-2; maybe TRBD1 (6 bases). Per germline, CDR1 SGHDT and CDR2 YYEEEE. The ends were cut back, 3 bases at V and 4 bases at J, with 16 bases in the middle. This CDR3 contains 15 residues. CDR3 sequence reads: CASSSMTGMIYGYTF. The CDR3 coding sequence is TGTGCCAGCAGCTCTATGACAGGAATGATCTATGGCTACACCTTC.

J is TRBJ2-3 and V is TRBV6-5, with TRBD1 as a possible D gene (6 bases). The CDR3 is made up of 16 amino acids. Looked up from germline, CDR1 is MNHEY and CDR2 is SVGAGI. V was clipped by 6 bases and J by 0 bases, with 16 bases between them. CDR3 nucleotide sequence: TGTGCCAGCAGCAGCGGACAGATCCCTAGCACAGATACGCAGTATTTT. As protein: CASSSGQIPSTDTQYF.

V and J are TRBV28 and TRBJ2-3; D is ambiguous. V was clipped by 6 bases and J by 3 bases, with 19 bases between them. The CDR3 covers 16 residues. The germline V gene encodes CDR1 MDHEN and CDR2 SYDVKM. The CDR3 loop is CASSHAADQKTDTQYF. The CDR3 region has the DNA TGTGCCAGCAGCCACGCCGCGGATCAAAAAACAGATACGCAGTATTTT.

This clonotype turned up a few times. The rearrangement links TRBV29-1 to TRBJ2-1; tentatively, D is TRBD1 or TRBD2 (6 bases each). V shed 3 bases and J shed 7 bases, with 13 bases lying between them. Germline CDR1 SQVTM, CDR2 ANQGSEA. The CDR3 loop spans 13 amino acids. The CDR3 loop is CSVETGAGNEQFF. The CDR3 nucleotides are TGCAGCGTTGAGACGGGGGCGGGGAATGAGCAGTTCTTC.

The CDR3 DNA reads TGTGCCAGCACCCCCGATAATTCACCCCTCCACTTT. Residues: CASTPDNSPLHF. The V and J genes are TRBV7-2 and TRBJ1-6; D remains unclear. The germline V and J ends were trimmed by 7 bases and 5 bases, with 6 bases remaining between them. Germline V gives CDR1 SGHTA, CDR2 FQGNSA. CDR3 length equals 12 residues.

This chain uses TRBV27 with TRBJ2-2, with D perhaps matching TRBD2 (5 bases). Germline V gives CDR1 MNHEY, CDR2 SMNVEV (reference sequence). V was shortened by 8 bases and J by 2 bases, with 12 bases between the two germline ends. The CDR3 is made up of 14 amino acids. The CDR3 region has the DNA TGTGCCAGCGGAAAGGGAGCAAACACCGGGGAGCTGTTTTTT. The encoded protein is CASGKGANTGELFF.

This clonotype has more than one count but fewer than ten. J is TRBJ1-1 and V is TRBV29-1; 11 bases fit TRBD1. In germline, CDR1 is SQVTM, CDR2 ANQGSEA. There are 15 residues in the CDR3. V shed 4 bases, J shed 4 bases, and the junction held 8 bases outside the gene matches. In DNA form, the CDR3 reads TGCAGCGTTGTGGTTCGCGGGACAGGGGGCACTGAAGCTTTCTTT. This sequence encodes CSVVVRGTGGTEAFF.

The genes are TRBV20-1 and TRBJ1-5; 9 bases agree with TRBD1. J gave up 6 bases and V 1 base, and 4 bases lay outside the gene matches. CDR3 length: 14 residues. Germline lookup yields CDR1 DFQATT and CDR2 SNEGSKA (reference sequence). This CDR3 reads CSARGDRVGQPQHF. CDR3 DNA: TGCAGTGCTAGAGGGGACAGGGTGGGTCAGCCCCAGCATTTT.

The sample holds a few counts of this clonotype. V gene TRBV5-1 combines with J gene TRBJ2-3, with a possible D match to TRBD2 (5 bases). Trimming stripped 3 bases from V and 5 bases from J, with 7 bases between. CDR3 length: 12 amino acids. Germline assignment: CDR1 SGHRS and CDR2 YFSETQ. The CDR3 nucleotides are TGCGCCAGCAGCTGGGAGAGAGATACGCAGTATTTT. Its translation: CASSWERDTQYF.

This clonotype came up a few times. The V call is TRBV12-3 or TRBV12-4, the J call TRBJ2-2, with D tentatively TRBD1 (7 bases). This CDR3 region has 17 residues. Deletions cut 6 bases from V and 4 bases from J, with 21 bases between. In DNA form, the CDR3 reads TGTGCCAGCAGCCACCAGGGTACCAGGGGGGTCACCGGGGAGCTGTTTTTT. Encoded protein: CASSHQGTRGVTGELFF.

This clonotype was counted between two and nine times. DNA of the CDR3: TGTGCCTGGAGTAGGGGTACTAGCACAGATACGCAGTATTTT. Translated, it gives CAWSRGTSTDTQYF. The chain uses TRBV30 and TRBJ2-3; D might be TRBD1 (5 bases). Trimming removed 2 bases at V and 0 bases at J, with 9 bases between. The CDR3 extends over 14 amino acids. Per germline, CDR1 GTSNPN and CDR2 SVGIG (reference sequence).

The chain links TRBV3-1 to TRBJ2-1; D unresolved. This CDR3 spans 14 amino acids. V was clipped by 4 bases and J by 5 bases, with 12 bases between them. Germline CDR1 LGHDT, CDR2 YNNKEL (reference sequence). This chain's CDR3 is CASSPTTSNNEQFF. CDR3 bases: TGTGCCAGCAGCCCGACAACCTCTAACAATGAGCAGTTCTTC.

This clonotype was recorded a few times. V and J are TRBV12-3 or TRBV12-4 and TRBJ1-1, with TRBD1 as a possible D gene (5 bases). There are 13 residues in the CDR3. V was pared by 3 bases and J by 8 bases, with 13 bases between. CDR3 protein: CASSFQGGSEAFF. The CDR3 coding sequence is TGTGCCAGCAGTTTTCAGGGTGGGTCGGAAGCTTTCTTT.

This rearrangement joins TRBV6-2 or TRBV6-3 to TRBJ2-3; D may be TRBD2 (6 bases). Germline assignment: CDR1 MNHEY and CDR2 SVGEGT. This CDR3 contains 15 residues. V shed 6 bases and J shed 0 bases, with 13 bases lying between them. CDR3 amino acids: CASSHAGGSTDTQYF. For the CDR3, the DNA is TGTGCCAGCAGCCACGCCGGGGGAAGCACAGATACGCAGTATTTT.

This CDR3 reads CASSYAGTAGNIQYF. In DNA form, the CDR3 reads TGTGCCAGCAGTTATGCGGGGACTGCAGGAAACATTCAGTACTTC. The chain combines TRBV7-2 with TRBJ2-4, with a weak D call TRBD2 (6 bases). The CDR3 length is 15 residues. The V gene lost 6 bases and the J gene lost 6 bases, with 18 bases spanning the gap. CDR1 is SGHTA and CDR2 is FQGNSA in the germline V gene.

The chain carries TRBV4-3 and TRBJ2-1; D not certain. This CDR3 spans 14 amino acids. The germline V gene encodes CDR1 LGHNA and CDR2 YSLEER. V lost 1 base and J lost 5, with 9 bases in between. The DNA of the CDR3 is TGCGCCAGCAGCCAAGCTAGTCTGAACAATGAGCAGTTCTTC. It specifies CASSQASLNNEQFF.

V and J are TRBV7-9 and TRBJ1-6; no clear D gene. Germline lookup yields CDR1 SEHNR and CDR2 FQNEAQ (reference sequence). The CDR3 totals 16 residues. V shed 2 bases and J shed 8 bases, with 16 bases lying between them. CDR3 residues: CASSLFYDFRDSPLHF. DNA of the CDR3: TGTGCCAGCAGCTTATTTTATGACTTTCGGGATTCACCCCTCCACTTT.

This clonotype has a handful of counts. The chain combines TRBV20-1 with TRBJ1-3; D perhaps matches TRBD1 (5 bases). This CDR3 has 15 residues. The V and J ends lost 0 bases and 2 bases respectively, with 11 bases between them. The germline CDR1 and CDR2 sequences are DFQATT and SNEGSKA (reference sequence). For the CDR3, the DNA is TGCAGTGCTAGAGATACGCGGGACGCTGGAAACACCATATATTTT. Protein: CSARDTRDAGNTIYF.

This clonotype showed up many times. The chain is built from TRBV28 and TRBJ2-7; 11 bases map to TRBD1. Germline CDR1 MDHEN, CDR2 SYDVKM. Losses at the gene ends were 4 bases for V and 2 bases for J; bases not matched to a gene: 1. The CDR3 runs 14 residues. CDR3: CASSWTGGAYEQYF. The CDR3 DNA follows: TGTGCCAGCAGTTGGACAGGGGGCGCCTACGAGCAGTACTTC.

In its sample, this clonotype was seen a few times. CDR3 protein: CASRPYGTGPGGANVLTF. The DNA for the CDR3 is TGTGCCAGCAGGCCCTATGGGACAGGGCCTGGGGGGGCCAACGTCCTGACTTTC. V usage is TRBV6-1 and J usage is TRBJ2-6; 9 nucleotides match TRBD1. The length of the CDR3 is 18 residues. Germline lookup yields CDR1 MNHNS and CDR2 SASEGT. V was clipped by 6 bases and J by 4 bases; unmatched bases: 13.